This entry concerns a single T cell receptor (beta chain). What it binds is not known. The data originate from a study of T cell repertoires in cytomegalovirus infection. Study background: Both recently identified HLA-C-restricted and well-studied HLA-B-restricted CMV epitopes were used in the study. Evidence of both CMV infection and a matching HLA type came from public TCR beta signatures.

From the reads, TCRdb called clonotypes with MiXCR, one entry per CDR3 protein. The sample lists approximately 990,000 distinct CDR3 sequences; roughly 30% were seen once. V lost 9 bases, J lost 4 bases, and 24 bases lay in between. Germline V lookup: CDR1 MNHEY, CDR2 SVGAGI. This CDR3 is 17 amino acids long. The sample consisted of cultured CD8+ T cells from PBMCs, taken from culture after CMV antigen stimulation. This TCR came from a human donor in good health (CMV status not recorded). Some clones in this sample may be carry-over from other donors' samples. V is TRBV6-5 and J is TRBJ2-2; a possible D gene is TRBD1 (7 bases). The CDR3 DNA sequence: TGTGCCAGTCAGGGGGGTCTGGGCGGGGAGAGCACCGGGGAGCTGTTTTTT. Its protein is CASQGGLGGESTGELFF.